The rows below give T cell receptor beta chains drawn from one sample of a study of cytomegalovirus exposure and HLA in healthy donors. TCRdb keeps only in-frame clones here, not all; method: immunoSEQ multiplex PCR. The sample holds 100,000 to 150,000 clones, 65% to 80% seen once. Sample: PBMCs. The origin of the receptors is a human donor in good health. Each CDR3 is given with its conserved first and last residue.

j_gene: TRBJ1-2; v_gene: TRBV28; CDR3aa: CASGTAGTHHGYTF
j_gene: TRBJ1-2; v_gene: TRBV15; CDR3aa: CATSRDQGLGVGYTF
j_gene: TRBJ2-2; v_gene: TRBV9; CDR3aa: CASSDPQGAGGELFF
j_gene: TRBJ2-1; v_gene: TRBV5-1; CDR3aa: CASSFNAGGQNEQFF
j_gene: TRBJ2-1; v_gene: TRBV6-4; CDR3aa: CASSAPRGGWCYNEQFF
j_gene: TRBJ1-4; v_gene: TRBV28; CDR3aa: CASSVWGVFEKLFF
j_gene: TRBJ2-5; v_gene: TRBV27; CDR3aa: CASSLSGTSETQYF
j_gene: TRBJ1-2; v_gene: TRBV28; CDR3aa: CASRNPPGQGKYGYTF
j_gene: TRBJ2-5; v_gene: TRBV7-9; CDR3aa: CASSMLSREEETQYF
j_gene: TRBJ2-7; v_gene: TRBV2; CDR3aa: CASLLSGFEQYF
j_gene: TRBJ2-1; v_gene: TRBV5-1; CDR3aa: CASSLSSGLYNEQFF
j_gene: TRBJ1-2; v_gene: TRBV6-1; CDR3aa: CASGPSEGGNYGYTF
j_gene: TRBJ1-1; v_gene: TRBV7-9; CDR3aa: CASSLVGQEAFF
j_gene: TRBJ2-5; v_gene: TRBV7-9; CDR3aa: CASSHHPGQGGETQYF
j_gene: TRBJ1-3; v_gene: TRBV7-7; CDR3aa: CASSLDPGWAFGNTIYF
j_gene: TRBJ2-5; v_gene: TRBV2; CDR3aa: CASSTETGVETQYF
j_gene: TRBJ2-5; v_gene: TRBV9; CDR3aa: CASSVTGLAGGETQYF
j_gene: TRBJ2-1; v_gene: TRBV10-3; CDR3aa: CAIRETSGDQTYNEQFF
j_gene: TRBJ2-7; v_gene: TRBV7-9; CDR3aa: CASSFLGAEEQYF
j_gene: TRBJ2-1; v_gene: TRBV11-2; CDR3aa: CASSPTGTEYNEQFF
j_gene: TRBJ1-5; v_gene: TRBV6-1; CDR3aa: CASSEAVQGLSAQHF
j_gene: TRBJ2-7; v_gene: TRBV6-1; CDR3aa: CASGGQGPYEQYF
j_gene: TRBJ2-1; v_gene: TRBV19; CDR3aa: CASSDPGTRGGNEQFF
j_gene: TRBJ1-1; v_gene: TRBV10-3; CDR3aa: CAISAAGGQITEAFF
j_gene: TRBJ1-4; v_gene: TRBV6-5; CDR3aa: CASSSLPGVKLFF
j_gene: TRBJ1-1; v_gene: TRBV7-3; CDR3aa: CASSQWGSRNTEAFF
j_gene: TRBJ2-7; v_gene: TRBV7-2; CDR3aa: CASSLLGRDYEQYF
j_gene: TRBJ2-7; v_gene: TRBV14; CDR3aa: CASSQVPARYGEQYF
j_gene: TRBJ1-4; v_gene: TRBV18; CDR3aa: CASSPDRVRTNEKLFF
j_gene: TRBJ2-2; v_gene: TRBV7-3; CDR3aa: CASSLIAGVSTGELFF
j_gene: TRBJ2-5; v_gene: TRBV6-1; CDR3aa: CASRPTGGGGTQYF
j_gene: TRBJ1-1; v_gene: TRBV19; CDR3aa: CASSLGQGTEAFF
j_gene: TRBJ2-3; v_gene: TRBV7-6; CDR3aa: CASTSLSGGTDTQYF
j_gene: TRBJ2-5; v_gene: TRBV18; CDR3aa: CASSPEGSEVQYF
j_gene: TRBJ2-3; v_gene: TRBV10-2; CDR3aa: CASVGLSDTQYF
j_gene: TRBJ1-1; v_gene: TRBV5-6; CDR3aa: CASSFRGGSSTEAFF
j_gene: TRBJ1-5; v_gene: TRBV28; CDR3aa: CASSSPVTGPQPQHF
j_gene: TRBJ1-1; v_gene: TRBV19; CDR3aa: CASRQGPNTEAFF
j_gene: TRBJ1-6; v_gene: TRBV2; CDR3aa: CASGDGGLGSPLHF
j_gene: TRBJ2-4; v_gene: TRBV5-1; CDR3aa: CASSLVGGVDIQYF
j_gene: TRBJ2-5; v_gene: TRBV11-2; CDR3aa: CASSGLKETQYF
j_gene: TRBJ2-7; v_gene: TRBV6-5; CDR3aa: CASSPRSISYEQYF
j_gene: TRBJ2-1; v_gene: TRBV9; CDR3aa: CASSVYSRTSYNEQFF
j_gene: TRBJ2-3; v_gene: TRBV2; CDR3aa: CASSVIAGDLGDTQYF
j_gene: TRBJ1-5; v_gene: TRBV2; CDR3aa: CASSDARGTQHF
j_gene: TRBJ2-5; v_gene: TRBV9; CDR3aa: CASSVGGRGQETQYF
j_gene: TRBJ2-1; v_gene: TRBV6-6; CDR3aa: CASSYSLTGNEQFF
j_gene: TRBJ1-2; v_gene: TRBV7-2; CDR3aa: CASSTPGQSRRGGYTF
j_gene: TRBJ1-2; v_gene: TRBV6-1; CDR3aa: CASRQGLLYTF
j_gene: TRBJ1-3; v_gene: TRBV6-1; CDR3aa: CASIPGQGGNTIYF
j_gene: TRBJ1-4; v_gene: TRBV19; CDR3aa: CASRDRRGANEKLFF
j_gene: TRBJ2-7; v_gene: TRBV6-5; CDR3aa: CASSGVDRGSYEQYF
j_gene: TRBJ1-4; v_gene: TRBV6-1; CDR3aa: CASSSGTPDEKLFF
j_gene: TRBJ2-7; v_gene: TRBV5-1; CDR3aa: CASSFLATSEQYF